This T cell receptor beta chain was observed in a study of PD-1 blockade in classical Hodgkin lymphoma. Study outcomes and limitations: Whoever responded completely had baseline diversity much like that seen in newly diagnosed patients.

The table came from immunoSEQ multiplex PCR; TCRdb's copy has only in-frame clones and leaves some out. The repertoire holds about 21,000 clones, roughly 73% seen once, with around a quarter in the top ten. Every one of the patients relapsed after autologous stem cell transplantation (brentuximab vedotin exposure was variable). The ends lost 6 bases at V and 4 bases at J; junction bases unmatched: 8. Looked up from germline, CDR1 is LNHDA and CDR2 is SQIVND (reference sequence). This CDR3 has 15 amino acids. About this clone: Its antigen remains unknown.

Sequenced here: peripheral blood mononuclear cells (PBMCs), sampled before the second cycle of nivolumab. The sequence derives from a human donor with classical Hodgkin lymphoma. This chain connects TRBV19 to TRBJ2-3; 9 positions match TRBD1. The CDR3 is CASRGQGGWADTQYF. The DNA of the CDR3 is TGTGCCAGTAGGGGACAGGGTGGTTGGGCAGATACGCAGTATTTT.